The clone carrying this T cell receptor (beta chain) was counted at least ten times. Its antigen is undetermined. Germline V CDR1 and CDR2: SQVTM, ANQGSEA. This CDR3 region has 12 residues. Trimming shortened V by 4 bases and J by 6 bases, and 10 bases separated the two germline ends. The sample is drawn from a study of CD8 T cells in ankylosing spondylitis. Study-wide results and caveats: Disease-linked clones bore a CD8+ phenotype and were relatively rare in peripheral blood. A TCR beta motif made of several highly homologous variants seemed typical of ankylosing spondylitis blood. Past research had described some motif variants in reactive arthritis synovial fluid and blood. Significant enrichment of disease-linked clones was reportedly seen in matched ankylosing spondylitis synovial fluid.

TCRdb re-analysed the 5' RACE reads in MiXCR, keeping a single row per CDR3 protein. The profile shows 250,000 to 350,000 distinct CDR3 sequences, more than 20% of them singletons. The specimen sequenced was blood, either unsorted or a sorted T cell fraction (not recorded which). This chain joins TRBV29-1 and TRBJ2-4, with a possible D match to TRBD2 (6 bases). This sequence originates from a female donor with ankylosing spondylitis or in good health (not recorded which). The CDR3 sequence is CSVVPGGNIQYF. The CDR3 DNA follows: TGCAGCGTTGTACCCGGGGGAAACATTCAGTACTTC.